This TCR beta chain was documented in a study of T cells in women clearing cervical HPV infection. Turning to the study itself: Donors had HPV16-related CIN3 or worse; 2 had invasive cancer. Control women cleared a single incident HPV16 infection within 12 months. Broader study findings: TRBV6-7 abundance was lower in cases than controls (roughly 0.11% versus 0.16%).

The length of the CDR3 is 15 residues. The V gene lost 3 bases and the J gene lost 4 bases, with 13 bases spanning the gap. A note on this clone: Its antigen is as yet unknown. Read sequence stops 3 residues before the CDR3 end, and the germline J gene provides the missing end.

Sequencing used immunoSEQ multiplex PCR; TCRdb keeps in-frame clones, though not all of them. This sample's table has approximately 12,000 clones. The clonotype comes from a woman aged 18-70 years with a cervical HPV16 infection that either progressed to CIN3+ or cleared (not recorded which). The sequencing input was blood buffy coat. This rearrangement joins TRBV12-3 or TRBV12-4 to TRBJ1-5, with a tentative D call TRBD1 (5 bases). CDR3 DNA (partial): TGTGCCAGCAGTTTTTTCGGGGGGGTAAATCAGCCC. Its translation: CASSFFGGVNQP. The whole CDR3 is CASSFFGGVNQPQHF.